The 5 T cell receptor beta chains in this list originate from one sample, sequenced in a study of T cell responses to AZD1222 COVID-19 vaccine. Assay used: immunoSEQ multiplex PCR; TCRdb lists only in-frame clones, some missing. The table records more than 110,000 clones, 80% to 95% of them present only once. Here the sequenced sample was peripheral blood, taken on day 0 of AZD1222 vaccination. Receptors were obtained from an adult in good health.

This chain connects TRBV7-9 to TRBJ1-5; 7 positions agree with TRBD1. Germline values: CDR1 SEHNR, CDR2 FQNEAQ (reference sequence). The CDR3 spans 13 residues. Trimming at V came to 5 bases and at J to 5 bases, leaving 3 bases not matched to a gene. CDR3 sequence (DNA): TGTGCCAGCAGCCAGGGGACAGATCAGCCCCAGCATTTT. Amino acids: CASSQGTDQPQHF.

As DNA, the CDR3 is TGTGCCAGCAGTGGGGGAGGAAGCTCTGGGGCCAACGTCCTGACTTTC. Translated, it gives CASSGGGSSGANVLTF. The chain employs TRBV28 and TRBJ2-6, with a weak D call TRBD2 (6 bases). Trimming left V 5 bases short and J 0 bases short, with 11 bases between. This CDR3 contains 16 residues. Germline lookup yields CDR1 MDHEN and CDR2 SYDVKM.

The V call is TRBV11-2, the J call TRBJ2-7; 12 bases are a match to TRBD2. Germline CDR1 and CDR2: SGHAT and FQNNGV. This CDR3 has 15 amino acids. Trimming took 4 bases from V and 3 from J; bases not matched to a gene: 4. Written as DNA, the CDR3 is TGTGCCAGCAGCTCCCAGGGACTAGCGGGCTACGAGCAGTACTTC. Its translation: CASSSQGLAGYEQYF.

This clone has just a few counts. The chain links TRBV2 to TRBJ2-7; D uncertain. The CDR3 totals 13 residues. Germline lookup yields CDR1 SNHLY and CDR2 FYNNEI. Trimming removed 6 bases from V and 1 base from J, with 10 bases in between. The CDR3 DNA sequence: TGTGCCAGCAGAATCTTCAAGTCCTACGAGCAGTACTTC. Translating it yields CASRIFKSYEQYF.

The chain uses TRBV9 and TRBJ2-7; 8 positions match TRBD2. CDR3 size: 18 residues. Trimming removed 2 bases from V and 3 bases from J; junction bases left unmatched: 16. Germline CDR1 and CDR2: SGDLS and YYNGEE. The CDR3 loop is CASSVDRAASGRFYEQYF. Here the CDR3 DNA reads TGTGCCAGCAGCGTTGATAGGGCGGCTAGCGGGCGGTTCTACGAGCAGTACTTC. Looking up the rest from reference TRBV9 and TRBJ2-7 gives the full variable domain: DSGVTQTPKHLITATGQRVTLRCSPRSGDLSVYWYQQSLDQGLQFLIQYYNGEERAKGNILERFSAQQFPDLHSELNLSSLELGDSALYFCASSVDRAASGRFYEQYFGPGTRLTVT.